Shown below are 11 T cell receptor beta chains from a single sample sequenced in a study of OX40 agonist ivuxolimab in advanced cancers. Method: immunoSEQ multiplex PCR; TCRdb's copy keeps in-frame clones and lacks some. The data hold 40,000 to 55,000 clones, with 85% to 95% observed a single time. This specimen consisted of CD4+ or CD8+ T cells sorted from blood, obtained in a trial of the OX40 agonist ivuxolimab. These receptors were collected from an adult with an advanced solid tumor such as melanoma, head and neck, liver or kidney cancer.

The count of this clone is one. The CDR3 reads CASSSRTSGRVEQFF. CDR3 coding DNA: TGTGCCAGTAGTTCCAGGACTAGCGGGAGGGTTGAGCAGTTCTTC. The chain joins TRBV19 to TRBJ2-1; 15 nucleotides line up with TRBD2. V lost 5 bases, J lost 9 bases, and 5 bases stayed unmatched. This CDR3 comprises 15 residues. The V gene's germline CDR1 is LNHDA and CDR2 SQIVND (reference sequence).

The chain has TRBV28 and TRBJ2-7; 8 positions match TRBD2. The CDR3 totals 14 residues. J gave up 0 bases and V 6 bases, and 4 bases lay outside the gene matches. Germline CDR1 reads MDHEN; CDR2 reads SYDVKM. For the CDR3, the DNA is TGTGCCAGCAGGTCCAGCGGGAGCTCCTACGAGCAGTACTTC. Residues: CASRSSGSSYEQYF.

This chain uses TRBV5-1 with TRBJ2-2, with no clear D. The V gene's germline CDR1 is SGHRS and CDR2 YFSETQ. This CDR3 has 14 amino acids. V was cut by 0 bases and J by 3 bases, with 6 bases left in between. The DNA for the CDR3 is TGCGCCAGCAGCTTGGAGGGCGACACCGGGGAGCTGTTTTTT. The encoded protein is CASSLEGDTGELFF.

This chain uses TRBV7-8 with TRBJ2-3; TRBD1 might be the D (5 bases). V was pared by 5 bases and J by 6 bases, with 12 bases between. Germline V CDR1 and CDR2: SGHVS, FQNEAQ. The CDR3 is 13 residues long. The CDR3 region has the DNA TGTGCCAGCAGCCCCAGGGTTTGGGATACGCAGTATTTT. Its translation is CASSPRVWDTQYF. The full variable domain, with the rest looked up from reference TRBV7-8 and TRBJ2-3, is GAGVSQSPRYKVAKRGQDVALRCDPISGHVSLFWYQQALGQGPEFLTYFQNEAQLDKSGLPSDRFFAERPEGSVSTLKIQRTQQEDSAVYLCASSPRVWDTQYFGPGTRLTVL.

This clone has a single count. V and J are TRBV6-5 and TRBJ1-5; D perhaps matches TRBD1 (5 bases). The CDR3 totals 14 residues. Germline V lookup: CDR1 MNHEY, CDR2 SVGAGI. V lost 5 bases, J lost 7 bases, and 15 bases lay in between. The CDR3 here is CASSGSGGGQPQHF. Here the CDR3 DNA reads TGTGCCAGCAGTGGCTCGGGGGGGGGACAGCCCCAGCATTTT.

To note about this clone: One end of the junction fails to match germline, which may point to a read error. The sample carries other DNA sequences with the same CDR3. The V gene is TRBV27, the J gene TRBJ2-1; 9 bases agree with TRBD1. Germline CDR1 and CDR2: MNHEY and SMNVEV (reference sequence). The CDR3 runs 15 residues. The CDR3 region has the DNA TGTGCTAGCAGTGCTTCCGGGACAGGGTACAATGAGCAGTTCTTC. As protein: CASSASGTGYNEQFF.

The CDR3 DNA reads as TGTGCCAGCAGCTACCGGGTCCACAATGAGCAGTTCTTC. Its translation: CASSYRVHNEQFF. The V and J genes are TRBV27 and TRBJ2-1; D gene unclear. The germline V gene encodes CDR1 MNHEY and CDR2 SMNVEV (reference sequence). The CDR3 is 13 residues long. V lost 6 bases and J lost 5, with 11 bases in between.

This chain uses TRBV27 with TRBJ2-5; D possibly corresponds to TRBD2 (5 bases). The V end lost 5 bases, the J end lost 7 bases, and 17 bases lay between the germline ends. CDR1 is MNHEY, CDR2 SMNVEV, per germline (reference sequence). The CDR3 has 14 residues. The DNA of the CDR3 is TGTGCCAGCAGTCTAGTGGGAGAAGGTGGGACCCAGTACTTC. Protein sequence: CASSLVGEGGTQYF.

The chain has TRBV19 and TRBJ2-1; a weak D match, TRBD2 (6 bases). Trimming left V 3 bases short and J 7 bases short, with 7 bases between. This CDR3 region has 12 residues. CDR1 is LNHDA, CDR2 SQIVND, per germline (reference sequence). As DNA, the CDR3 is TGTGCCAGTAGTATGGCGGGGAATGAGCAGTTCTTC. It codes for CASSMAGNEQFF.

The chain recombines TRBV28 with TRBJ2-2; D is perhaps TRBD1 (6 bases). The V gene lost 6 bases and the J gene lost 5 bases, with 25 bases spanning the gap. The CDR3 contains 18 residues. Looked up from germline, CDR1 is MDHEN and CDR2 is SYDVKM. CDR3 nucleotides: TGTGCCAGCAGATCCCAGGTGGGGACAATATTCCGGACCGGGGAGCTGTTTTTT. This sequence encodes CASRSQVGTIFRTGELFF.

The gene calls are TRBV19 and TRBJ2-7; 8 positions match TRBD2. The CDR3 covers 15 residues. Germline V lookup: CDR1 LNHDA, CDR2 SQIVND (reference sequence). The trim removed 1 base at V and 3 bases at J, leaving 5 bases unmatched. CDR3 in amino acids: CASSIGAGVRYEQYF. As DNA, the CDR3 is TGTGCCAGTAGTATAGGAGCGGGAGTGCGCTACGAGCAGTACTTC.